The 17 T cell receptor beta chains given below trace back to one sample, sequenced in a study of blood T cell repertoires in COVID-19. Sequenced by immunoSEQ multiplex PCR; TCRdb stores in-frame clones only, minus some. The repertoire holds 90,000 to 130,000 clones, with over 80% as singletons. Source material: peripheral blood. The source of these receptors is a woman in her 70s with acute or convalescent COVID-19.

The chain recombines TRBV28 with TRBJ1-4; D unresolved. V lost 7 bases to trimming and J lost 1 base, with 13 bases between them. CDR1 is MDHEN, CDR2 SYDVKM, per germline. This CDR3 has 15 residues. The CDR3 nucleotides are TGTGCCAGCACCAGGCGAAGACAAACTAATGAAAAACTGTTTTTT. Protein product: CASTRRRQTNEKLFF.

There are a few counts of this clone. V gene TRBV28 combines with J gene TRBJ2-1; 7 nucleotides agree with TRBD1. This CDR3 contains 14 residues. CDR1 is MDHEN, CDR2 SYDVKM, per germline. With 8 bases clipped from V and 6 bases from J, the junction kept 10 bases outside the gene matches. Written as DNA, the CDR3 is TGTGCCAGCCGGGACAGCTCTCGGGGCAATGAGCAGTTCTTC. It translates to CASRDSSRGNEQFF.

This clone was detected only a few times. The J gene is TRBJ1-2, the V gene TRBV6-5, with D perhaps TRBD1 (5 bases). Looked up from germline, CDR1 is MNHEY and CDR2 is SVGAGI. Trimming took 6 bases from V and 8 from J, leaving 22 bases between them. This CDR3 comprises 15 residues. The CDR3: CASRGTAPRAEGYTF. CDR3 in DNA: TGTGCCAGCAGGGGGACTGCACCCCGGGCTGAGGGCTACACCTTC.

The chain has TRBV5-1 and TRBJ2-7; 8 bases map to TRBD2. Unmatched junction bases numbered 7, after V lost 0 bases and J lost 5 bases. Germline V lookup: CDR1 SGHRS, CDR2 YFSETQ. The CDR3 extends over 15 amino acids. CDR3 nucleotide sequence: TGCGCCAGCAGCTTGGATCGGGGGGGTATGGACGAGCAGTACTTC. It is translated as CASSLDRGGMDEQYF.

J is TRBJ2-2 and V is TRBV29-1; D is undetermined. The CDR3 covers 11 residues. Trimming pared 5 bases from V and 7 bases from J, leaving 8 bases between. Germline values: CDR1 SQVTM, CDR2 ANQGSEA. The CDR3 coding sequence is TGCAGCGTTTGGCGGAACGGGGAGCTGTTTTTT. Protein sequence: CSVWRNGELFF.

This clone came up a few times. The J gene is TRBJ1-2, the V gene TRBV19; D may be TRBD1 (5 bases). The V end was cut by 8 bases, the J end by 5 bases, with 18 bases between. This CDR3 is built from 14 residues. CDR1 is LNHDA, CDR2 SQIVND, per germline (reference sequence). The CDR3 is CASEDTSGRYGYTF. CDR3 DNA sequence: TGTGCCAGTGAGGACACGTCAGGAAGGTATGGCTACACCTTC. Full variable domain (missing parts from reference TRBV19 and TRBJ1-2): DGGITQSPKYLFRKEGQNVTLSCEQNLNHDAMYWYRQDPGQGLRLIYYSQIVNDFQKGDIAEGYSVSREKKESFPLTVTSAQKNPTAFYLCASEDTSGRYGYTFGSGTRLTVV.

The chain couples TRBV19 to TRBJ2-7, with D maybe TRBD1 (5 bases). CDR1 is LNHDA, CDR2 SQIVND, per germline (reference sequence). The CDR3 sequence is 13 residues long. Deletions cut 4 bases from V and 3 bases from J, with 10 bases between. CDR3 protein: CASSTTDSYEQYF. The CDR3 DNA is TGTGCCAGTAGTACCACAGACAGCTACGAGCAGTACTTC.

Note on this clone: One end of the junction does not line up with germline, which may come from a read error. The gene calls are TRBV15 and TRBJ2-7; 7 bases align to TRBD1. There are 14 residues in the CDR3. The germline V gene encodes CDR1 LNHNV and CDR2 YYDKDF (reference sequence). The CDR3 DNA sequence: TGTGCCACCAGCAGAGATCGCGGACAGGTAGTGGAGGACTTC. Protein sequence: CATSRDRGQVVEDF. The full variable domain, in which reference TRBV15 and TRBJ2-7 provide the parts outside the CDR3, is DAMVIQNPRYQVTQFGKPVTLSCSQTLNHNVMYWYQQKSSQAPKLLFHYYDKDFNNEADTPDNFQSRRPNTSFCFLDIRSPGLGDTAMYLCATSRDRGQVVEDFGPGTRLTVT.

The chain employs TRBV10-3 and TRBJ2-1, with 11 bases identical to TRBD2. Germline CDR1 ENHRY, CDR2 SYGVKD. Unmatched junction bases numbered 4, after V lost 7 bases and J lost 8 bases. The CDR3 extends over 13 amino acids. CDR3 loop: CAIKTSGNYEQFF. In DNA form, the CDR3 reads TGTGCCATCAAGACTAGCGGGAACTATGAGCAGTTCTTC.

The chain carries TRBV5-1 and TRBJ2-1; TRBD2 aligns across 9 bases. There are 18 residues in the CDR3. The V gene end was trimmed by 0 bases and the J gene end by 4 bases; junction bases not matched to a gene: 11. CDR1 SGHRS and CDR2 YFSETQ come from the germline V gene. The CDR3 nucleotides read TGCGCCAGCAGCTTGGTCCCCACTAGCGGGTGGGATTACAATGAGCAGTTCTTC. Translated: CASSLVPTSGWDYNEQFF.

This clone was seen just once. This CDR3 is CASSPLAGDSYEQYF. CDR3 in DNA: TGTGCCAGTAGTCCCCTAGCGGGGGACTCCTACGAGCAGTACTTC. V usage is TRBV19 and J usage is TRBJ2-7, with 10 nucleotides matching TRBD2. The CDR3 totals 15 residues. Germline V gene lookup returns CDR1 LNHDA and CDR2 SQIVND (reference sequence). V shed 5 bases, J shed 0 bases, and the junction held 4 bases outside the gene matches.

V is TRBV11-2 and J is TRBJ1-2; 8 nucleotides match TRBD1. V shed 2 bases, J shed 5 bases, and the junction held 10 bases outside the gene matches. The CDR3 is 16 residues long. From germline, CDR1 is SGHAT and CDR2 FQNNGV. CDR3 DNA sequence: TGTGCCAGCAGCTTAACCGGTCAGGGGGCTCATTATGGCTACACCTTC. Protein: CASSLTGQGAHYGYTF.

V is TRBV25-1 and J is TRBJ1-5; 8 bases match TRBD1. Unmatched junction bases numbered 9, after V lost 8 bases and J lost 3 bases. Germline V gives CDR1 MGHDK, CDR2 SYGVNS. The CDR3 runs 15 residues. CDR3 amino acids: CASFDGDRPNQPQHF. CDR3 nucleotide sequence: TGTGCCAGCTTTGACGGGGACAGGCCCAATCAGCCCCAGCATTTT.

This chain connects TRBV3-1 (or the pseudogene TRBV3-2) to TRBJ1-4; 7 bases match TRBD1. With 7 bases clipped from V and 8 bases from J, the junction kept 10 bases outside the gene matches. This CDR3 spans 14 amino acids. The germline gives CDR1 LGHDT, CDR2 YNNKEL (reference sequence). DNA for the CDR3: TGTGCCAGCACCCACGCAGGGGGGAGGGAAAAACTGTTTTTT. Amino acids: CASTHAGGREKLFF.

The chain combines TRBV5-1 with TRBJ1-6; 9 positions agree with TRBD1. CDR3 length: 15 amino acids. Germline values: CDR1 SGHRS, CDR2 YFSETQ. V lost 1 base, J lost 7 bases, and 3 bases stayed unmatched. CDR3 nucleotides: TGCGCCAGCAGCTTGTGGACAGGGGAAAATTCACCCCTCCACTTT. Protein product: CASSLWTGENSPLHF.

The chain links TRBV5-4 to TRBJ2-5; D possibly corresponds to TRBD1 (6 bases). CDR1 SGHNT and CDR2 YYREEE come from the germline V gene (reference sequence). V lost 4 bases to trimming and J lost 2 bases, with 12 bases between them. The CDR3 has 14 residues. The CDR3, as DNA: TGTGCCAGCAGCACCGGACAGAGACAAGAGACCCAGTACTTC. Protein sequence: CASSTGQRQETQYF.

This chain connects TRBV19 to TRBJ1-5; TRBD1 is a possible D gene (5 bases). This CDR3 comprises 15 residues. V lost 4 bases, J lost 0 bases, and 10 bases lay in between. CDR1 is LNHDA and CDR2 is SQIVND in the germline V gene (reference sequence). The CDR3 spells CASSTRQLSNQPQHF. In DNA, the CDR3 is TGTGCCAGTAGTACTAGACAGCTTAGCAATCAGCCCCAGCATTTT.